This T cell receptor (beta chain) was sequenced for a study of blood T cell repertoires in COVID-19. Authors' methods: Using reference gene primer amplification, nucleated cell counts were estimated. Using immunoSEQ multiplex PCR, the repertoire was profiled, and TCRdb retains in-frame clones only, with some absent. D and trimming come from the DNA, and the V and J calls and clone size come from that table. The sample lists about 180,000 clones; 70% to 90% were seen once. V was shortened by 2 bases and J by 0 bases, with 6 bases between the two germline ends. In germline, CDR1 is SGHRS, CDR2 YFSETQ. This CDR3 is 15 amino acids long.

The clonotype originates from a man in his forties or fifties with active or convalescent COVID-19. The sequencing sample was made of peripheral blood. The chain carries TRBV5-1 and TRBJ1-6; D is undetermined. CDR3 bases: TGCGCCAGCAGCTTCACGAGCTCCTATAATTCACCCCTCCACTTT. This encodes CASSFTSSYNSPLHF.